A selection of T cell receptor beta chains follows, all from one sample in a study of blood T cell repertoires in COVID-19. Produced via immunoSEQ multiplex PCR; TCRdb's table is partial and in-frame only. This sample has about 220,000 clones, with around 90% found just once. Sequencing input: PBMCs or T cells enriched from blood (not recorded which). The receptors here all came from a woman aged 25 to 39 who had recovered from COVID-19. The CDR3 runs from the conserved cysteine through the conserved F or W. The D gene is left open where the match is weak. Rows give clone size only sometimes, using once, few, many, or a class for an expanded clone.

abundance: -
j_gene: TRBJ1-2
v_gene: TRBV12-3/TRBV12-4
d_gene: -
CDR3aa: CASSPRGWGYTF
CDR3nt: TGTGCCAGCAGCCCCAGGGGTTGGGGCTACACCTTC

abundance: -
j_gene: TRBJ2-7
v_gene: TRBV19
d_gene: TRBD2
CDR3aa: CASRDGTSDSYEQYF
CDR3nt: TGTGCCAGTAGAGACGGGACTAGCGATTCCTACGAGCAGTACTTC

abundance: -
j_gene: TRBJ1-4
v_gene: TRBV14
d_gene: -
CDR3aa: CASSQDLGLGEKLFF
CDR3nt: TGTGCCAGCAGCCAAGATCTCGGACTGGGTGAAAAACTGTTTTTT

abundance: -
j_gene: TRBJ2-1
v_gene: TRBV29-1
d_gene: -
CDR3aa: CSVANPSQFF
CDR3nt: TGCAGCGTTGCAAACCCCAGTCAGTTCTTC

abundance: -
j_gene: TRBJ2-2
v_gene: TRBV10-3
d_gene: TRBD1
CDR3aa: CATQQTGALNTGELFF
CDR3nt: TGTGCCACCCAACAGACAGGGGCTCTCAACACCGGGGAGCTGTTTTTT

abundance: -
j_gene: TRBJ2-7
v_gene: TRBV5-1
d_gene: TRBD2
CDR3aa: CASSAGGGAYEQYF
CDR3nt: TGCGCCAGCAGCGCGGGAGGGGGGGCCTACGAGCAGTACTTC

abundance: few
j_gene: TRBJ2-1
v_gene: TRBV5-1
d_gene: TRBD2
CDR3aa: CASSSTSGGVNNEQFF
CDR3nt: TGCGCCAGCAGCTCGACTAGCGGGGGGGTAAACAATGAGCAGTTCTTC

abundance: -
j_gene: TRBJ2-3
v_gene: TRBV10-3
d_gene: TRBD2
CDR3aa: CAISVSERGGPDTQYF
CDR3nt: TGTGCCATCAGTGTTTCTGAGCGGGGGGGCCCGGATACGCAGTATTTT

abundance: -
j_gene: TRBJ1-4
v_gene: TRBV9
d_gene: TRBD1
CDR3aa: CASRGQNEKLFF
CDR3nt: TGTGCCAGCAGGGGACAGAATGAAAAACTGTTTTTT

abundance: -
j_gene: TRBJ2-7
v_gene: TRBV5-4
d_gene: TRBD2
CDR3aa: CASSLGSGAYEQYF
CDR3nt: TGTGCCAGCAGCTTGGGTAGCGGGGCCTACGAGCAGTACTTC

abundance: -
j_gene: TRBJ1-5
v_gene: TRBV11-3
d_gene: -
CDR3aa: CASSLVRPGRRPQHF
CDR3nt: TGTGCCAGCAGCTTAGTACGGCCAGGCCGCCGGCCCCAGCATTTT